The 26 T cell receptor beta chains listed next were all sequenced from one sample in a study of T cells in Graves' hyperthyroidism and ophthalmopathy. RNA transcripts provided the source from which TCR beta CDR3 regions were amplified. The TCR CDR3 was amplified in a first-round RT-PCR using the HTBI primer set. A single record per CDR3 protein comes from TCRdb applying MiXCR to the multiplex PCR reads. The repertoire consists of roughly 520,000 distinct CDR3 sequences, with around a quarter occurring once and the leading ten covering about 10%. The sequenced sample consisted of blood. Every receptor here comes from a woman under 40 with Graves' ophthalmopathy.

There are many counts of this clonotype. This chain uses TRBV5-1 with TRBJ1-2; D is uncertain. Germline loops: CDR1 SGHRS, CDR2 YFSETQ. The V end was cut by 3 bases, the J end by 0 bases, with 9 bases between. The CDR3 has 14 amino acids. The CDR3 DNA reads as TGCGCCAGCAGCTCCGTGGCAGCTAACTATGGCTACACCTTC. This codes for CASSSVAANYGYTF.

The chain employs TRBV5-1 and TRBJ2-7; maybe TRBD1 (5 bases). Trimming took 1 base from V and 1 from J, leaving 9 bases between them. The germline V gene encodes CDR1 SGHRS and CDR2 YFSETQ. The CDR3 runs to 14 residues. As DNA, the CDR3 is TGCGCCAGCAGCTTGTCCGACAGTTCCTACGAGCAGTACTTC. Protein: CASSLSDSSYEQYF.

This clonotype was recorded a few times. This sequence joins TRBV12-3 or TRBV12-4 and TRBJ1-2, with D uncertain. The CDR3 spans 17 residues. V lost 6 bases and J lost 0, with 20 bases in between. The CDR3 DNA is TGTGCCAGCAGCCGACGGACTCCCAACCTCTCTAACTATGGCTACACCTTC. This codes for CASSRRTPNLSNYGYTF.

This clonotype appeared a few times. This rearrangement joins TRBV12-3 or TRBV12-4 to TRBJ2-7; 11 bases are shared with TRBD1. The CDR3 has 14 residues. Trimming took 5 bases from V and 5 from J; bases not matched to a gene: 5. CDR3 loop: CASSDRTGGNEQYF. DNA for the CDR3: TGTGCCAGCAGTGACAGGACAGGGGGCAACGAGCAGTACTTC.

As for this clonotype: The conserved final phenylalanine or tryptophan is absent from the CDR3, which likely points to a read error. It is unclear where the CDR3 begins or ends on the DNA, so no DNA is shown, and the CDR3 is as TCRdb lists it. The rearrangement uses TRBV6-1 and TRBJ2-2; the D call in the table, TRBD1, was not verified against the DNA. Germline lookup yields CDR1 MNHNS and CDR2 SASEGT. The CDR3 sequence runs 12 residues, both termini included. This CDR3 is CASGTGAGELWL.

In this sample, this clonotype turned up many times. The rearrangement joins TRBV12-3 or TRBV12-4 to TRBJ1-5, with D maybe TRBD1 (5 bases). The CDR3 runs to 15 residues. Trimming pared 3 bases from V and 1 base from J, leaving 10 bases between. CDR3 DNA: TGTGCCAGCAGTTTCCGCGACAGAAGCAATCAGCCCCAGCATTTT. This sequence encodes CASSFRDRSNQPQHF.

This clonotype was detected many times. Since a much larger clone is just one base distant, this may be a read error. The rearrangement links TRBV11-1 to TRBJ1-1; D gene ambiguous. The germline V gene has CDR1 SGHAT and CDR2 FQDESV (reference sequence). CDR3 size: 14 residues. Between the trimmed V and J ends, which lost 1 base and 3 bases, there was a span of 9 bases. For the CDR3, the DNA is TGTGCCAGCAGCTTAGGGGAAACGGACACTGAAGCTTTCTTT. Translating gives CASSLGETDTEAFF.

This clonotype has a count of ten or more. The genes are TRBV27 and TRBJ1-5, with TRBD1 matching 7 bases. Trimming removed 8 bases from V and 7 bases from J; junction bases left unmatched: 5. Germline V gene data show CDR1 as MNHEY and CDR2 as SMNVEV (reference sequence). There are 12 residues in the CDR3. CDR3 nucleotides: TGTGCCAGCGGGGACAGACGGCAGCCCCAGCATTTT. This sequence encodes CASGDRRQPQHF.

J is TRBJ1-1 and V is TRBV20-1; 9 bases match TRBD1. The CDR3 is 14 residues long. Germline V CDR1 and CDR2: DFQATT, SNEGSKA (reference sequence). V trimming: 6 bases; J trimming: 5 bases; junction bases outside the gene matches: 10. The CDR3 DNA reads TGCAGTGCCGCTTCCACAGGGGGCGCGACTGAAGCTTTCTTT. Translating gives CSAASTGGATEAFF.

In this sample, this clonotype turned up many times. The chain is built from TRBV4-2 and TRBJ1-5, with 9 positions matching TRBD1. The CDR3 covers 17 residues. Germline assignment: CDR1 LGHNA and CDR2 YNFKEQ. Trimming cost V 1 base and J 6 bases; bases outside gene matches: 10. The CDR3 loop is CASSQGQQGAASQPQHF. Written as DNA, the CDR3 is TGTGCCAGCAGCCAAGGCCAACAGGGGGCGGCGAGTCAGCCCCAGCATTTT.

This clonotype was detected many times. The rearrangement joins TRBV20-1 to TRBJ1-2, with D unclear. Germline V gene lookup returns CDR1 DFQATT and CDR2 SNEGSKA (reference sequence). The CDR3 spans 12 residues. Trimming removed 5 bases from V and 2 bases from J, with 9 bases in between. CDR3 amino acids: CSAGRGNYGYTF. The CDR3 bases are TGCAGTGCTGGTCGTGGGAACTATGGCTACACCTTC.

The table lists this clonotype with a count of one. V and J are TRBV15 and TRBJ2-7; tentative D call: TRBD2 (6 bases). The CDR3 spans 14 residues. Trimming left V 2 bases short and J 0 bases short, with 8 bases between. Germline V gene data show CDR1 as LNHNV and CDR2 as YYDKDF (reference sequence). CDR3 coding DNA: TGTGCCACCAGCAGACAGGGACTCTCCTACGAGCAGTACTTC. Amino acid sequence: CATSRQGLSYEQYF.

The rearrangement joins TRBV6-4 to TRBJ1-2; 10 bases are a match to TRBD1. This CDR3 has 15 residues. V was pared by 5 bases and J by 9 bases, with 12 bases of the junction left unmatched. Germline V CDR1 and CDR2: MRHNA, SNTAGT. CDR3 in DNA: TGTGCCAGCAGTCCTCCCGGGACAGGGGCCTGGAGCTACACCTTC. This gives the protein CASSPPGTGAWSYTF.

This clonotype was found a few times. The rearrangement joins TRBV19 to TRBJ1-1, with 7 positions matching TRBD1. Per germline, CDR1 LNHDA and CDR2 SQIVND (reference sequence). J lost 0 bases, V lost 7 bases, and 11 bases had no gene match. The CDR3 is 16 amino acids. This CDR3 reads CASNRQGDLMNTEAFF. The CDR3 bases are TGTGCCAGTAACCGACAGGGAGACCTTATGAACACTGAAGCTTTCTTT.

About this clonotype: A junction end diverges from the germline sequence, so it may reflect a read error. The CDR3 DNA reads as TGTGCCAGCAGTACCTCCCGGGGACCAATAGCCAAAAACATTAAGTACTTC. Translated: CASSTSRGPIAKNIKYF. The chain employs TRBV12-3 or TRBV12-4 and TRBJ2-4, with D perhaps matching TRBD1 or TRBD2 (5 bases each). This CDR3 spans 17 amino acids.

The chain has TRBV11-2 and TRBJ1-3; D not resolved. This CDR3 contains 15 residues. CDR1 is SGHAT, CDR2 FQNNGV, per germline. V shed 0 bases and J shed 2 bases, with 8 bases lying between them. CDR3 sequence (DNA): TGTGCCAGCAGCTTAGATAGGGTCGCTGGAAACACCATATATTTT. It is translated as CASSLDRVAGNTIYF.

The V gene is TRBV2, the J gene TRBJ2-1; D is uncertain. V lost 4 bases, J lost 5 bases, and 9 bases lay in between. The CDR3 loop spans 13 amino acids. CDR1 and CDR2 (germline): SNHLY, FYNNEI. This CDR3 reads CASSGYLNNEQFF. In DNA, the CDR3 is TGTGCCAGCAGTGGTTACCTAAACAATGAGCAGTTCTTC.

At least ten counts were recorded for this clonotype. The chain couples TRBV7-6 to TRBJ2-7; a possible D gene is TRBD1 (5 bases). Germline CDR1 SGHVS, CDR2 FNYEAQ. The V and J ends lost 6 bases and 6 bases respectively, with 12 bases between them. The CDR3 covers 12 residues. CDR3 bases: TGTGCCAGCAGTCTAGGGGATTCCGAGCAGTACTTC. It specifies CASSLGDSEQYF.

Ten or more counts support this clonotype. The chain uses TRBV2 and TRBJ2-7, with 8 bases fitting TRBD1. This CDR3 spans 14 amino acids. After removal of 3 bases from V and 4 bases from J, the junction contained 5 bases not matched to a gene. Germline values: CDR1 SNHLY, CDR2 FYNNEI. CDR3 in DNA: TGTGCCAGCAGTGAGCAGGGGGCGAGTTACGAGCAGTACTTC. It codes for CASSEQGASYEQYF. Full variable domain (remainder filled in from reference TRBV2 and TRBJ2-7): EPEVTQTPSHQVTQMGQEVILRCVPISNHLYFYWYRQILGQKVEFLVSFYNNEISEKSEIFDDQFSVERPDGSNFTLKIRSTKLEDSAMYFCASSEQGASYEQYFGPGTRLTVT.

With respect to this clonotype: Its ends do not fully match the called genes, so a read error is possible. This chain uses TRBV12-3 or TRBV12-4 with TRBJ2-7; D is ambiguous. This CDR3 contains 10 residues. CDR3 loop: CARSSDEQYF. In nucleotides, the CDR3 is TGTGCCAGAAGTTCGGACGAGCAGTACTTC.

This clonotype came up many times. This sequence joins TRBV3-1 and TRBJ1-1; D may be TRBD1 (5 bases). Trimming took off 2 bases at V and 7 bases at J, with 17 bases between the two ends. Germline CDR1 and CDR2: LGHDT and YNNKEL (reference sequence). The length of the CDR3 is 15 residues. CDR3 in amino acids: CASSQPGLPGGEAFF. For the CDR3, the DNA is TGTGCCAGCAGCCAACCAGGGTTGCCCGGAGGTGAAGCTTTCTTT.

The chain recombines TRBV12-3 or TRBV12-4 with TRBJ2-5; no definite D call. V was cut by 5 bases and J by 5 bases, with 21 bases left in between. CDR3 length equals 16 residues. The CDR3 spells CASSPGAIGLGETQYF. The DNA of the CDR3 is TGTGCCAGCAGTCCCGGCGCGATAGGGCTTGGGGAGACCCAGTACTTC.

As DNA, the CDR3 is TGCAGTGCCTACGGGGCGGGGGCGTTAAATTACGAGCAGTACTTC. This sequence encodes CSAYGAGALNYEQYF. The chain couples TRBV20-1 to TRBJ2-7; D perhaps matches TRBD2 (7 bases). Germline lookup yields CDR1 DFQATT and CDR2 SNEGSKA (reference sequence). The V and J ends lost 6 bases and 4 bases respectively, with 22 bases between them. The CDR3 runs to 15 residues.

This clonotype was detected many times. CDR3 sequence reads: CSAREGLTGMNSPLHF. CDR3 coding DNA: TGCAGTGCTAGAGAAGGCCTGACAGGGATGAATTCACCCCTCCACTTT. This chain joins TRBV20-1 and TRBJ1-6; 7 bases agree with TRBD1. V lost 0 bases, J lost 7 bases, and 9 bases stayed unmatched. Germline V gene sequence: CDR1 DFQATT, CDR2 SNEGSKA (reference sequence). The CDR3 runs to 16 residues.

This clonotype was detected many times. The V and J genes are TRBV25-1 and TRBJ2-5, with 9 bases matching TRBD1. CDR3 length: 16 residues. V shed 5 bases, J shed 2 bases, and the junction held 9 bases outside the gene matches. Looked up from germline, CDR1 is MGHDK and CDR2 is SYGVNS. CDR3 bases: TGTGCCAGCAGTTCGCCGGGGACAGGGACACAAGAGACCCAGTACTTC. This translates into CASSSPGTGTQETQYF. The full variable domain, its missing parts supplied by reference TRBV25-1 and TRBJ2-5, is EADIYQTPRYLVIGTGKKITLECSQTMGHDKMYWYQQDPGMELHLIHYSYGVNSTEKGDLSSESTVSRIRTEHFPLTLESARPSHTSQYLCASSSPGTGTQETQYFGPGTRLLVL.

This clonotype was seen ten or more times. This chain links TRBV15 with TRBJ2-7; no reliable D call. V was pared by 3 bases and J by 7 bases, with 25 bases between. The CDR3 is 17 residues long. Germline V CDR1 and CDR2: LNHNV, YYDKDF (reference sequence). The CDR3 sequence is CATSSRAGPRQQREQYF. The CDR3 DNA reads as TGTGCCACCAGCAGCCGGGCAGGACCAAGACAACAGAGGGAGCAGTACTTC.